This entry concerns a single T cell receptor (beta chain). The data derive from a study of blood T cell repertoires in COVID-19. On the study more broadly: Some COVID-19 samples were acute and others convalescent; all came from the United States, Italy and Spain.

Method: immunoSEQ multiplex PCR; TCRdb's copy keeps in-frame clones and lacks some. The sample gives roughly 8,200 clones, roughly 90% of which show up once; more than 6% is in the top ten. Deletions cut 5 bases from V and 10 bases from J, with 15 bases between. CDR3 length equals 13 residues. CDR1 and CDR2 (germline): SGHVS, FQNEAQ. The TCR was taken from a human donor with active COVID-19. The donor label of this sample is uncertain. The chain is built from TRBV7-8 and TRBJ2-1; unclear D gene. The specimen sequenced was peripheral blood. The CDR3 DNA is TGTGCCAGCAGCCTCCGGGTCCTCGGGGAGCAGTTCTTC. Translating gives CASSLRVLGEQFF. The variable domain in full, with the rest retrieved from reference TRBV7-8 and TRBJ2-1, is GAGVSQSPRYKVAKRGQDVALRCDPISGHVSLFWYQQALGQGPEFLTYFQNEAQLDKSGLPSDRFFAERPEGSVSTLKIQRTQQEDSAVYLCASSLRVLGEQFFGPGTRLTVL.